Each of the 15 T cell receptor beta chains below was sequenced from the same sample in a study of blood T cell repertoires in COVID-19. Profiling relied on immunoSEQ multiplex PCR, and the TCRdb table lists in-frame clones only, not all of them. Among around 78,000 clones listed, 86% were seen once. Sequenced input: peripheral blood. The origin of the receptors is a man in his fifties with active or convalescent COVID-19.

The chain links TRBV5-5 to TRBJ2-3; D not certain. Looked up from germline, CDR1 is SGHKS and CDR2 is YYEKEE (reference sequence). This CDR3 region has 16 residues. V lost 5 bases and J 2 bases, leaving 18 bases between the germline ends. The CDR3 nucleotides read TGTGCCAGCAGTTATAACATGTGGGCTGTCACAGATACGCAGTATTTT. Amino acids: CASSYNMWAVTDTQYF.

This CDR3 is CASSVDGQKNTEAFF. CDR3 nucleotides: TGTGCCAGCAGCGTAGACGGACAGAAGAACACTGAAGCTTTCTTT. The V and J genes are TRBV9 and TRBJ1-1; weak D call: TRBD1 (6 bases). Germline CDR1 reads SGDLS; CDR2 reads YYNGEE. The CDR3 sequence is 15 residues long. The V end was cut by 0 bases, the J end by 1 base, with 10 bases between.

Written as DNA, the CDR3 is TGCGCCAGCCGCGCCGGGACAGGGGGCACAGATACGCAGTATTTT. This encodes CASRAGTGGTDTQYF. This chain connects TRBV5-1 to TRBJ2-3; TRBD1 agrees at 10 bases. Unmatched junction bases numbered 6, after V lost 7 bases and J lost 1 base. Germline CDR1 and CDR2: SGHRS and YFSETQ. This CDR3 has 15 residues.

V usage is TRBV6-5 and J usage is TRBJ2-1; TRBD2 matches at 7 bases. V was clipped by 6 bases and J by 7 bases; unmatched bases: 12. Germline V gives CDR1 MNHEY, CDR2 SVGAGI. CDR3 length equals 15 residues. For the CDR3, the DNA is TGTGCCAGCAGATCCGGGTTGGGAGGGGCGAATGAGCAGTTCTTC. This codes for CASRSGLGGANEQFF.

The chain carries TRBV3-1 (or the pseudogene TRBV3-2) and TRBJ1-1, with D possibly matching TRBD1 (6 bases). Germline CDR1 and CDR2: LGHDT and YNNKEL (reference sequence). The length of the CDR3 is 14 residues. The V end was cut by 1 base, the J end by 6 bases, with 12 bases between. For the CDR3, the DNA is TGTGCCAGCAGCCAAGTCTTGGGGGCCGCTGAAGCTTTCTTT. This translates into CASSQVLGAAEAFF.

This chain joins TRBV15 and TRBJ2-5, with 9 bases aligning to TRBD2. This CDR3 contains 16 residues. V shed 1 base and J 5 bases; nucleotides not matched to a gene: 8. The germline gives CDR1 LNHNV, CDR2 YYDKDF (reference sequence). The DNA of the CDR3 is TGTGCCACCAGCAGAGTATCGCGGGGGGGCCTTGAGACCCAGTACTTC. It translates to CATSRVSRGGLETQYF. The whole variable domain, remainder taken from reference TRBV15 and TRBJ2-5, is DAMVIQNPRYQVTQFGKPVTLSCSQTLNHNVMYWYQQKSSQAPKLLFHYYDKDFNNEADTPDNFQSRRPNTSFCFLDIRSPGLGDTAMYLCATSRVSRGGLETQYFGPGTRLLVL.

This clone showed up just once. The chain employs TRBV2 and TRBJ2-6, with 9 bases identical to TRBD2. CDR1 and CDR2 (germline): SNHLY, FYNNEI. There are 17 residues in the CDR3. The V gene end was trimmed by 2 bases and the J gene end by 2 bases; junction bases not matched to a gene: 4. CDR3 protein: CASSENSSGTGANVLTF. CDR3 sequence (DNA): TGTGCCAGCAGTGAAAATTCTAGCGGGACTGGGGCCAACGTCCTGACTTTC.

This chain uses TRBV5-1 with TRBJ1-2; D gene ambiguous. Germline-derived CDR1 and CDR2 are SGHRS and YFSETQ. This CDR3 is 14 amino acids long. V lost 3 bases and J 8 bases, leaving 17 bases between the germline ends. This chain's CDR3 is CASSSLGSQRGYTF. The CDR3 DNA follows: TGCGCCAGCAGCTCTTTGGGTTCCCAGCGGGGCTACACCTTC.

Only a few counts were recorded for this clone. The CDR3 protein is CASSTTSGSSYEQYF. CDR3 DNA sequence: TGTGCCAGCAGCACTACTAGCGGGAGTTCCTACGAGCAGTACTTC. This chain joins TRBV6-5 and TRBJ2-7; 11 positions agree with TRBD2. CDR1 is MNHEY, CDR2 SVGAGI, per germline. The J segment lost 1 base and the V segment lost 6 bases, leaving 5 bases of the junction unmatched. The CDR3 has 15 amino acids.

The gene calls are TRBV18 and TRBJ2-2; no clear D gene. The CDR3 sequence is 14 residues long. Germline V gives CDR1 KGHSH, CDR2 LQKENI. V lost 1 base, J lost 7 bases, and 10 bases lay in between. This chain's CDR3 is CASSPLSQNGELFF. The CDR3 nucleotides read TGTGCCAGCTCACCACTCTCCCAGAACGGGGAGCTGTTTTTT.

The chain carries TRBV7-2 and TRBJ2-5, with D perhaps matching TRBD2 (5 bases). V gave up 5 bases and J gave up 4 bases, with 17 bases separating them. The length of the CDR3 is 15 residues. The germline CDR1 and CDR2 sequences are SGHTA and FQGNSA. Written as DNA, the CDR3 is TGTGCCAGCAGCCATCTTTACGAGGGCGGAGAGACCCAGTACTTC. This translates into CASSHLYEGGETQYF.

CDR3 amino acids: CASSQSGTGHLYNEQFF. As DNA, the CDR3 is TGCGCCAGCAGTCAATCAGGTACGGGACACCTTTACAATGAGCAGTTCTTC. This sequence joins TRBV23-1 and TRBJ2-1, with D possibly being TRBD1 (6 bases). TRBV23-1 belongs to the ORF category, with a function that is uncertain. This CDR3 region has 17 residues. The V gene lost 0 bases and the J gene lost 4 bases, with 16 bases spanning the gap.

The gene calls are TRBV7-2 and TRBJ2-7; 8 positions agree with TRBD2. The CDR3 is made up of 14 amino acids. Germline V gene sequence: CDR1 SGHTA, CDR2 FQGNSA. The V gene end was trimmed by 6 bases and the J gene end by 3 bases; junction bases not matched to a gene: 7. CDR3 in DNA: TGTGCCAGCAGGGCCCGGGGGGGCGGCTACGAGCAGTACTTC. Encoded protein: CASRARGGGYEQYF.

V is TRBV6-2 or TRBV6-3 and J is TRBJ2-1; TRBD1 is a possible D gene (6 bases). CDR3 size: 19 residues. Trimming left V 0 bases short and J 0 bases short, with 18 bases between. Germline values: CDR1 MNHEY, CDR2 SVGEGT. CDR3 amino acids: CASSYSGSGGGYSYNEQFF. The CDR3 DNA reads TGTGCCAGCAGTTACTCGGGAAGTGGGGGCGGTTACTCCTACAATGAGCAGTTCTTC.

V usage is TRBV3-1 (or the pseudogene TRBV3-2) and J usage is TRBJ1-3; 8 nucleotides line up with TRBD1. The germline V gene encodes CDR1 LGHDT and CDR2 YNNKEL (reference sequence). There are 17 residues in the CDR3. V shed 1 base and J 4 bases; nucleotides not matched to a gene: 9. The CDR3 loop reads CASSQVRATGVGNTIYF. CDR3 DNA sequence: TGTGCCAGCAGCCAAGTACGCGCGACAGGGGTAGGAAACACCATATATTTT.